This T cell receptor (beta chain) was sequenced during a study of spatial heterogeneity in lung cancer. Time point noted: sample taken at primary tumor resection. Unsorted tumor, nontumor lung tissue or cryopreserved PBMC supplied the whole RNA. This clonotype was picked up many times. V shed 0 bases and J shed 4 bases, with 10 bases lying between them. This CDR3 is 14 amino acids long. Germline CDR1 reads KGHSH; CDR2 reads LQKENI. TCRdb itself ran the 5' RACE reads through MiXCR, one entry per CDR3 protein. The data show about 23,000 distinct CDR3 sequences, roughly 4.7% seen once. The chain combines TRBV18 with TRBJ2-7; perhaps TRBD1 as D (5 bases). Sequences were derived from PBMCs, sampled at surgery. The clonotype originates from a male donor with early-stage non-small cell lung cancer. The CDR3 sequence is CASSPPSGRYEQYF. DNA of the CDR3: TGTGCCAGCTCACCACCGTCAGGGCGGTACGAGCAGTACTTC.